Following are 17 T cell receptor beta chains from one sample sequenced in a study of cytomegalovirus exposure and HLA in healthy donors. A multiplex PCR was run with 60 Vbeta primers and 13 Jbeta primers. Libraries were prepared by immunoSEQ multiplex PCR; TCRdb keeps only in-frame clonotypes and omits some of them. The sample comprises around 170,000 clones, approximately 78% of which are singletons, and 0.7% to 0.95% rests with the top ten. The sample taken for sequencing was PBMCs. The receptors derive from a woman younger than 35 in good health and CMV-seronegative.

This chain links TRBV6-5 with TRBJ1-5; possible D gene TRBD1, 5 bases. Germline values: CDR1 MNHEY, CDR2 SVGAGI. The CDR3 runs 14 residues. Trimming removed 7 bases from V and 4 bases from J, with 14 bases in between. DNA of the CDR3: TGTGCCAGCAACCTTTCGGACAAAAATCAGCCCCAGCATTTT. Protein product: CASNLSDKNQPQHF.

In its sample, this clone was seen once. This chain joins TRBV29-1 and TRBJ1-2, with D maybe TRBD1 (5 bases). CDR3 length: 14 amino acids. CDR1 is SQVTM, CDR2 ANQGSEA, per germline. The V end lost 6 bases, the J end lost 3 bases, and 17 bases lay between the germline ends. This CDR3 is CSVTLGPRDYGYTF. In nucleotides, the CDR3 is TGCAGCGTGACCCTTGGGCCCAGGGACTATGGCTACACCTTC.

This chain uses TRBV2 with TRBJ2-2; no firm D call. The germline CDR1 and CDR2 sequences are SNHLY and FYNNEI. With 7 bases removed from V and 2 bases from J, the gap between germline ends came to 5 bases. The CDR3 sequence is 12 residues long. CDR3 sequence reads: CASTLNTGELFF. The CDR3 DNA reads TGTGCCAGCACTTTAAACACCGGGGAGCTGTTTTTT.

This chain links TRBV19 with TRBJ2-1, with D tentatively TRBD1 (6 bases). Germline V gives CDR1 LNHDA, CDR2 SQIVND (reference sequence). The V end lost 9 bases, the J end lost 2 bases, and 14 bases lay between the germline ends. This CDR3 is built from 14 residues. The DNA of the CDR3 is TGTGCCAGCAAAACAGGGTTCACCTACAATGAGCAGTTCTTC. Translation gives CASKTGFTYNEQFF.

The chain is built from TRBV4-2 and TRBJ2-7; 7 bases fit TRBD2. The germline V gene has CDR1 LGHNA and CDR2 YNFKEQ. There are 15 residues in the CDR3. The junction had 9 bases not matched to a gene; V was cut back by 0 bases and J by 7 bases. The chain's CDR3 is CASSQEGSGVREQYF. CDR3 bases: TGTGCCAGCAGCCAAGAAGGCAGCGGGGTCCGGGAGCAGTACTTC.

The chain uses TRBV29-1 and TRBJ2-3; a possible D gene is TRBD1 (5 bases). This CDR3 contains 13 residues. Germline V gives CDR1 SQVTM, CDR2 ANQGSEA. Trimming left V 5 bases short and J 0 bases short, with 9 bases between. The CDR3 loop is CSVLRASTDTQYF. The CDR3 DNA sequence: TGCAGCGTTCTCAGGGCTAGCACAGATACGCAGTATTTT.

The chain has TRBV5-8 and TRBJ2-3; TRBD2 matches at 8 bases. The CDR3 loop spans 16 amino acids. In germline, CDR1 is SGHTS, CDR2 YDEGEE. With V trimmed by 2 bases and J by 0 bases, 5 bases remained unmatched. The CDR3 spells CASSFGGRSSTDTQYF. The CDR3 DNA reads TGTGCCAGCAGCTTTGGCGGGAGGTCTAGCACAGATACGCAGTATTTT.

V is TRBV2 and J is TRBJ2-1, with 12 bases identical to TRBD2. Germline V gives CDR1 SNHLY, CDR2 FYNNEI. After removal of 8 bases from V and 1 base from J, the junction contained 9 bases not matched to a gene. There are 17 residues in the CDR3. In nucleotides, the CDR3 is TGTGCCAGCGGCCAACTAGCGGGAGGCCCTTCCTACAATGAGCAGTTCTTC. Its translation is CASGQLAGGPSYNEQFF.

This clone was seen a few times. The chain uses TRBV18 and TRBJ1-5, with D perhaps TRBD1 (5 bases). V was pared by 6 bases and J by 4 bases, with 13 bases between. CDR1 and CDR2 from the germline V gene are KGHSH and LQKENI. The CDR3 is 14 amino acids. In DNA, the CDR3 is TGTGCCAGCTCGGCGACAGCCGGGAATCAGCCCCAGCATTTT. It codes for CASSATAGNQPQHF.

In this sample, this clone turned up once. The CDR3 coding sequence is TGTGCCAGCAGCGGAGGGGGAGGCTACACCTTC. Translation: CASSGGGGYTF. The genes are TRBV9 and TRBJ1-2, with D possibly matching TRBD1 (6 bases). Germline-derived CDR1 and CDR2 are SGDLS and YYNGEE. With 3 bases removed from V and 8 bases from J, the gap between germline ends came to 8 bases. The CDR3 totals 11 residues.

The V call is TRBV6-5, the J call TRBJ2-3; weak D call: TRBD2 (5 bases). The V and J ends lost 8 bases and 4 bases respectively, with 16 bases between them. CDR1 MNHEY and CDR2 SVGAGI come from the germline V gene. This CDR3 is 14 amino acids long. This CDR3 reads CASGKTWEPDTQYF. The CDR3 coding sequence is TGTGCCAGCGGGAAAACGTGGGAGCCAGATACGCAGTATTTT.

The chain combines TRBV10-3 with TRBJ2-5; D might be TRBD1 (6 bases). The CDR3 spans 15 residues. Between the trimmed V and J ends, which lost 0 bases and 5 bases, there was a span of 13 bases. Germline CDR1 reads ENHRY; CDR2 reads SYGVKD. The CDR3: CAISESQDRGETQYF. The CDR3 nucleotides are TGTGCCATCAGTGAGTCGCAGGACAGAGGGGAGACCCAGTACTTC.

This sequence joins TRBV5-1 and TRBJ2-6; D might be TRBD1 (5 bases). The germline V gene has CDR1 SGHRS and CDR2 YFSETQ. The CDR3 loop spans 20 amino acids. V lost 1 base and J lost 0, with 20 bases in between. The CDR3 DNA reads TGCGCCAGCAGCTTGTGGGGCCCCTCCGAAACCGCCTCTGGGGCCAACGTCCTGACTTTC. Encoded protein: CASSLWGPSETASGANVLTF.

The V gene is TRBV4-2, the J gene TRBJ2-6; 9 nucleotides match TRBD1. The germline V gene encodes CDR1 LGHNA and CDR2 YNFKEQ. With V trimmed by 3 bases and J by 1 base, 10 bases remained unmatched. The CDR3 has 19 amino acids. CDR3 region: CASSQDRRDRVSGANVLTF. Here the CDR3 DNA reads TGTGCCAGCAGCCAGGACCGACGGGACAGGGTATCTGGGGCCAACGTCCTGACTTTC.

The table lists this clone with a count of one. This chain uses TRBV7-9 with TRBJ2-1, with 9 bases identical to TRBD2. Germline CDR1 is SEHNR and CDR2 is FQNEAQ (reference sequence). Trimming at V came to 4 bases and at J to 4 bases, leaving 8 bases not matched to a gene. The CDR3 is made up of 16 amino acids. The CDR3 spells CASSSPLAGTYNEQFF. The CDR3 DNA reads as TGTGCCAGCAGCTCCCCTCTAGCGGGAACATACAATGAGCAGTTCTTC.

This clone was seen only once. The chain couples TRBV7-8 to TRBJ2-1; 10 nucleotides match TRBD1. CDR1 and CDR2 (germline): SGHVS, FQNEAQ. Trimming took 3 bases from V and 1 from J; bases not matched to a gene: 0. This CDR3 comprises 15 residues. CDR3 sequence (DNA): TGTGCCAGCAGCTTGGACAGGGGGTCCTACAATGAGCAGTTCTTC. Translated: CASSLDRGSYNEQFF.

The rearrangement uses TRBV11-2 and TRBJ1-4; 10 bases map to TRBD1. Germline-derived CDR1 and CDR2 are SGHAT and FQNNGV. The CDR3 contains 15 residues. V gave up 1 base and J gave up 5 bases; unmatched junction bases: 1. The CDR3: CASSLGTGGNEKLFF. CDR3 in DNA: TGTGCCAGCAGCTTAGGGACAGGGGGAAATGAAAAACTGTTTTTT.